Presented here are 31 T cell receptor beta chains from one specimen sequenced in a study of beta chain features in type 1 diabetes. Sequencing targeted expressed TCRB transcripts, as all isolated RNA had been reverse transcribed. Method: immunoSEQ multiplex PCR; TCRdb's copy keeps in-frame clones and lacks some. The top ten clones hold 0.045% to 0.05% of a sample with under 550,000 clones, about an eighth of them seen once. Sequencing input: naive CD4+ T cells from blood. The source is a young woman in good health.

The V and J genes are TRBV2 and TRBJ2-1; TRBD2 might be the D (6 bases). V shed 4 bases and J shed 8 bases, with 9 bases lying between them. The CDR3 sequence is 12 residues long. Germline CDR1 reads SNHLY; CDR2 reads FYNNEI. The DNA for the CDR3 is TGTGCCAGCAGTGGGAGGGCCGATGAGCAGTTCTTC. Translating it yields CASSGRADEQFF. Full variable domain (remainder filled in from reference TRBV2 and TRBJ2-1): EPEVTQTPSHQVTQMGQEVILRCVPISNHLYFYWYRQILGQKVEFLVSFYNNEISEKSEIFDDQFSVERPDGSNFTLKIRSTKLEDSAMYFCASSGRADEQFFGPGTRLTVL.

This clone was observed once. The CDR3 loop reads CASSYGQAGANVLTF. The CDR3 nucleotides read TGTGCCAGCAGCTACGGACAGGCTGGGGCCAACGTCCTGACTTTC. The rearrangement links TRBV7-2 to TRBJ2-6; 7 positions match TRBD1. Losses at the gene ends were 4 bases for V and 2 bases for J; bases not matched to a gene: 2. The CDR3 sequence is 15 residues long. Germline CDR1 reads SGHTA; CDR2 reads FQGNSA. Full variable domain (outside the CDR3, taken from reference TRBV7-2 and TRBJ2-6): GAGVSQSPSNKVTEKGKDVELRCDPISGHTALYWYRQSLGQGLEFLIYFQGNSAPDKSGLPSDRFSAERTGGSVSTLTIQRTQQEDSAVYLCASSYGQAGANVLTFGAGSRLTVL.

This clone was detected only a few times. V is TRBV29-1 and J is TRBJ2-1; D may correspond to TRBD1 or TRBD2 (5 bases each). The germline V and J ends were trimmed by 7 bases and 7 bases, with 17 bases remaining between them. Per the germline V gene, CDR1 is SQVTM and CDR2 is ANQGSEA. The CDR3 runs to 13 residues. CDR3 residues: CSGRASGRNEQFF. In DNA form, the CDR3 reads TGCAGCGGACGGGCGTCAGGGAGAAATGAGCAGTTCTTC.

On this clone itself: This same CDR3 is encoded by further DNA sequences in the sample. The chain employs TRBV18 and TRBJ2-5; D unclear. This CDR3 comprises 13 residues. Germline V gene data show CDR1 as KGHSH and CDR2 as LQKENI. Trimming left V 2 bases short and J 4 bases short, with 8 bases between. In DNA, the CDR3 is TGTGCCAGCTCACCAAACCTCGGAGAGACCCAGTACTTC. This encodes CASSPNLGETQYF.

This clone was counted between two and nine times. The rearrangement links TRBV19 to TRBJ1-2; TRBD1 matches at 7 bases. The length of the CDR3 is 15 residues. The V gene end was trimmed by 5 bases and the J gene end by 4 bases; junction bases not matched to a gene: 10. Germline V CDR1 and CDR2: LNHDA, SQIVND (reference sequence). The CDR3 protein is CASSPGTEISYGYTF. The CDR3 DNA reads as TGTGCCAGTAGTCCCGGGACAGAGATCTCCTATGGCTACACCTTC.

This sequence joins TRBV9 and TRBJ2-3; D not certain. Trimming stripped 3 bases from V and 14 bases from J, with 16 bases between. The CDR3 totals 12 residues. Germline CDR1 SGDLS, CDR2 YYNGEE. DNA of the CDR3: TGTGCCAGCAGCGCCCTAGACAAGGTCCCGTATTTT. Translation: CASSALDKVPYF.

The count of this clone is one. V and J are TRBV4-1 and TRBJ2-1; TRBD2 matches 10 bases. Trimming removed 8 bases from V and 2 bases from J; junction bases left unmatched: 18. This CDR3 region has 19 residues. Germline V gives CDR1 MGHRA, CDR2 YSYEKL. CDR3 protein: CASGPMGASGSGPYNEQFF. DNA for the CDR3: TGCGCCAGCGGACCAATGGGGGCTAGCGGGAGTGGCCCCTACAATGAGCAGTTCTTC.

The rearrangement joins TRBV6-5 to TRBJ2-7; TRBD1 agrees at 7 bases. CDR3 size: 15 residues. In germline, CDR1 is MNHEY, CDR2 SVGAGI. V lost 0 bases and J lost 3; bases outside the gene matches: 5. CDR3 loop: CASSYSDRDGYEQYF. CDR3 DNA sequence: TGTGCCAGCAGTTACTCTGACAGGGATGGCTACGAGCAGTACTTC.

This clone was counted between two and nine times. The CDR3 sequence: CASSYATGLGQPQHF. The CDR3 region has the DNA TGTGCCAGCAGCTACGCGACAGGGTTGGGTCAGCCCCAGCATTTT. The chain employs TRBV7-2 and TRBJ1-5, with 7 bases that match TRBD1. V dropped 4 bases and J dropped 6; count of bases not matched to a gene: 9. CDR1 is SGHTA, CDR2 FQGNSA, per germline. There are 15 residues in the CDR3.

This sequence joins TRBV6-6 and TRBJ2-5; D is ambiguous. The germline CDR1 and CDR2 sequences are MNHNY and SVGAGI (reference sequence). Trimming stripped 0 bases from V and 7 bases from J, with 12 bases between. This CDR3 region has 14 residues. For the CDR3, the DNA is TGTGCCAGCAGTTACTCGAGTAAGGGTGGGACCCAGTACTTC. The encoded protein is CASSYSSKGGTQYF.

This clone appeared a few times. The J gene is TRBJ1-1, the V gene TRBV7-9; D is ambiguous. The CDR3 spans 14 residues. The germline CDR1 and CDR2 sequences are SEHNR and FQNEAQ (reference sequence). Trimming removed 1 base from V and 1 base from J, with 7 bases in between. The CDR3 bases are TGTGCCAGCAGCTTAGAACGGGAGAACACTGAAGCTTTCTTT. This encodes CASSLERENTEAFF. Combining the CDR3 with reference TRBV7-9 and TRBJ1-1 gives the whole variable domain DTGVSQNPRHKITKRGQNVTFRCDPISEHNRLYWYRQTLGQGPEFLTYFQNEAQLEKSRLLSDRFSAERPKGSFSTLEIQRTEQGDSAMYLCASSLERENTEAFFGQGTRLTVV.

This clone has only a few counts. The chain recombines TRBV28 with TRBJ1-6; tentative D call: TRBD1 (6 bases). Germline V gene lookup returns CDR1 MDHEN and CDR2 SYDVKM. The CDR3 contains 14 residues. V lost 8 bases to trimming and J lost 6 bases, with 14 bases between them. The CDR3 sequence: CASCPGHPNSPLHF. CDR3 DNA: TGTGCCAGCTGTCCGGGACACCCTAATTCACCCCTCCACTTT.

The sample holds a few counts of this clone. V gene TRBV7-3 combines with J gene TRBJ1-1; D not resolved. The CDR3 is made up of 15 amino acids. The germline V gene encodes CDR1 SGHTA and CDR2 FQGTGA. V gave up 0 bases and J gave up 3 bases, with 11 bases separating them. The CDR3 is CASSLTGRTHTEAFF. CDR3 sequence (DNA): TGTGCCAGCAGCTTAACGGGCAGGACTCACACTGAAGCTTTCTTT. Based on the CDR3 plus reference TRBV7-3 and TRBJ1-1, the full variable domain is GAGVSQTPSNKVTEKGKYVELRCDPISGHTALYWYRQSLGQGPEFLIYFQGTGAADDSGLPNDRFFAVRPEGSVSTLKIQRTERGDSAVYLCASSLTGRTHTEAFFGQGTRLTVV.

This clone came up a few times. This chain joins TRBV18 and TRBJ2-1; no firm D call. The CDR3 spans 16 residues. The germline V gene has CDR1 KGHSH and CDR2 LQKENI. Trimming removed 0 bases at V and 0 bases at J, with 9 bases between. The CDR3 region is CASSPPERSSYNEQFF. Here the CDR3 DNA reads TGTGCCAGCTCACCACCGGAGAGGAGCTCCTACAATGAGCAGTTCTTC. Full variable domain (missing parts from reference TRBV18 and TRBJ2-1): NAGVMQNPRHLVRRRGQEARLRCSPMKGHSHVYWYRQLPEEGLKFMVYLQKENIIDESGMPKERFSAEFPKEGPSILRIQQVVRGDSAAYFCASSPPERSSYNEQFFGPGTRLTVL.

This clone was picked up a small number of times. A junction end diverges from the germline sequence, so it may reflect a read error. V and J are TRBV7-7 and TRBJ2-5; 10 nucleotides align to TRBD2. CDR1 and CDR2 from the germline V gene are SSHAT and FNYEAQ (reference sequence). The CDR3 extends over 16 amino acids. The CDR3: CASTLNLGLAQETQYF. The CDR3 coding sequence is TGTGCTAGCACCCTTAATCTGGGACTAGCGCAAGAGACCCAGTACTTC.

This clone has a handful of counts. This rearrangement joins TRBV29-1 to TRBJ2-2; TRBD2 matches at 8 bases. J lost 3 bases, V lost 6 bases, and 3 bases had no gene match. The CDR3 sequence is 13 residues long. CDR1 is SQVTM, CDR2 ANQGSEA, per germline. The CDR3 sequence: CSVRTSYTGELFF. The CDR3 coding sequence is TGCAGCGTGAGGACTAGCTACACCGGGGAGCTGTTTTTT.

The V call is TRBV7-9, the J call TRBJ2-7; D call uncertain. V gave up 6 bases and J gave up 6 bases, with 18 bases separating them. The germline CDR1 and CDR2 sequences are SEHNR and FQNEAQ (reference sequence). This CDR3 is built from 14 residues. The chain's CDR3 is CASRPPGEAAEQYV. As DNA, the CDR3 is TGTGCCAGCAGACCACCTGGTGAGGCGGCCGAGCAGTACGTC.

V and J are TRBV6-6 and TRBJ2-7; a possible D gene is TRBD2 (5 bases). CDR1 and CDR2 from the germline V gene are MNHNY and SVGAGI (reference sequence). Deletions cut 5 bases from V and 3 bases from J, with 14 bases between. The CDR3 spans 14 residues. The CDR3 DNA sequence: TGTGCCAGCAGTCGGGAAGCTGGAAACTACGAGCAGTACGTC. This codes for CASSREAGNYEQYV.

This clone was recorded a few times. V gene TRBV5-6 combines with J gene TRBJ2-6, with D unresolved. This CDR3 comprises 15 residues. The ends were cut back, 4 bases at V and 2 bases at J, with 10 bases in the middle. CDR1 SGHDT and CDR2 YYEEEE come from the germline V gene. The CDR3 loop is CASSPVPAGANVLTF. For the CDR3, the DNA is TGTGCCAGCAGCCCGGTCCCGGCTGGGGCCAACGTCCTGACTTTC.

This chain connects TRBV2 to TRBJ1-1, with D unclear. This CDR3 is 12 amino acids long. V lost 7 bases and J lost 5, with 11 bases in between. Germline V lookup: CDR1 SNHLY, CDR2 FYNNEI. CDR3 sequence (DNA): TGTGCCAGCACGATTCAGAAAACTGAAGCTTTCTTT. This gives the protein CASTIQKTEAFF. Drawing the rest from reference TRBV2 and TRBJ1-1, the complete variable domain is EPEVTQTPSHQVTQMGQEVILRCVPISNHLYFYWYRQILGQKVEFLVSFYNNEISEKSEIFDDQFSVERPDGSNFTLKIRSTKLEDSAMYFCASTIQKTEAFFGQGTRLTVV.

J is TRBJ2-7 and V is TRBV5-1; tentatively, D is TRBD1 (5 bases). V was pared by 0 bases and J by 3 bases, with 10 bases between. From germline, CDR1 is SGHRS and CDR2 YFSETQ. CDR3 length: 14 residues. The CDR3 DNA follows: TGCGCCAGCAGCTTGGAAGGGGTCCTCTACGAGCAGTACTTC. Amino acid sequence: CASSLEGVLYEQYF.

This clone was detected only a few times. The chain recombines TRBV2 with TRBJ1-5; TRBD1 matches at 8 bases. The CDR3 consists of 15 residues. The germline CDR1 and CDR2 sequences are SNHLY and FYNNEI. V gave up 0 bases and J gave up 2 bases; unmatched junction bases: 0. The CDR3 is CASSEAGQGNQPQHF. The CDR3 coding sequence is TGTGCCAGCAGTGAAGCGGGACAGGGCAATCAGCCCCAGCATTTT.

This clone was counted only a few times. V gene TRBV19 combines with J gene TRBJ2-1, with TRBD2 as a possible D gene (5 bases). The CDR3 length is 16 residues. From germline, CDR1 is LNHDA and CDR2 SQIVND (reference sequence). Trimming removed 7 bases at V and 3 bases at J, with 19 bases between. CDR3 bases: TGTGCCAGTACCCGTTTAGCGCCCGGCGACTACAATGAGCAGTTCTTC. It is translated as CASTRLAPGDYNEQFF. Complete variable domain (other parts from reference TRBV19 and TRBJ2-1): DGGITQSPKYLFRKEGQNVTLSCEQNLNHDAMYWYRQDPGQGLRLIYYSQIVNDFQKGDIAEGYSVSREKKESFPLTVTSAQKNPTAFYLCASTRLAPGDYNEQFFGPGTRLTVL.

This clone turned up a few times. The rearrangement uses TRBV7-2 and TRBJ2-7; 7 nucleotides match TRBD1. Germline V gives CDR1 SGHTA, CDR2 FQGNSA. The V and J ends lost 6 bases and 0 bases, in that order; junction bases with no gene match: 8. This CDR3 is built from 15 residues. CDR3 DNA sequence: TGTGCCAGCAGTTTGACAGGGCCCAGCTCCTACGAGCAGTACGTC. Translation gives CASSLTGPSSYEQYV.

The rearrangement links TRBV7-2 to TRBJ2-3; 8 nucleotides match TRBD1. This CDR3 is 14 amino acids long. V was pared by 5 bases and J by 5 bases, with 6 bases of the junction left unmatched. Per the germline V gene, CDR1 is SGHTA and CDR2 is FQGNSA. The chain's CDR3 is CASSPRGRGDTQYF. The DNA of the CDR3 is TGTGCCAGCAGCCCCAGGGGGCGCGGAGATACGCAGTATTTT. Looking up the rest from reference TRBV7-2 and TRBJ2-3 gives the full variable domain: GAGVSQSPSNKVTEKGKDVELRCDPISGHTALYWYRQSLGQGLEFLIYFQGNSAPDKSGLPSDRFSAERTGGSVSTLTIQRTQQEDSAVYLCASSPRGRGDTQYFGPGTRLTVL.

This clone came up a few times. The chain couples TRBV7-8 to TRBJ2-3; no firm D call. CDR1 is SGHVS, CDR2 FQNEAQ, per germline. V was shortened by 4 bases and J by 0 bases, with 11 bases between the two germline ends. The CDR3 totals 15 residues. CDR3 loop: CASSSKRTSTDTQYF. The DNA for the CDR3 is TGTGCCAGCAGCTCAAAGCGAACTAGCACAGATACGCAGTATTTT.

This clone came up a few times. The rearrangement links TRBV21-1 to TRBJ2-7; the D segment call TRBD2 is taken from the table without a DNA check. TRBV21-1 is given as a pseudogene. This CDR3 is built from 16 residues. CDR3 residues: CASSKEGLAGVPEQYF. The DNA of the CDR3 is TGTGCCAGCAGCAAAGAGGGGCTAGCGGGAGTGCCCGAGCAGTACTTC.

The genes are TRBV2 and TRBJ1-3; D perhaps matches TRBD1 (5 bases). V lost 2 bases, J lost 4 bases, and 24 bases lay in between. The CDR3 runs 19 residues. Germline V gene lookup returns CDR1 SNHLY and CDR2 FYNNEI. CDR3 region: CASSEWSPGPRGSGNTIYF. Here the CDR3 DNA reads TGTGCCAGCAGTGAATGGAGTCCAGGGCCCCGCGGCTCCGGAAACACCATATATTTT.

Only a few counts were recorded for this clone. V and J are TRBV9 and TRBJ2-2; D might be TRBD2 (5 bases). Germline V gives CDR1 SGDLS, CDR2 YYNGEE. This CDR3 contains 16 residues. V lost 2 bases to trimming and J lost 5 bases, with 16 bases between them. CDR3 nucleotide sequence: TGTGCCAGCAGCGTTCGAGCGGAGCCCGGAACCGGGGAGCTGTTTTTT. Protein: CASSVRAEPGTGELFF.

Only a few counts were recorded for this clone. The chain is built from TRBV4-1 and TRBJ1-2; D may be TRBD1 (5 bases). CDR3 length: 15 amino acids. From germline, CDR1 is MGHRA and CDR2 YSYEKL. V lost 0 bases, J lost 5 bases, and 13 bases lay in between. The CDR3 coding sequence is TGCGCCAGCAGCCAAGATGGGACCTTCCCTTATGGCTACACCTTC. As protein: CASSQDGTFPYGYTF.

As regards this clone: This may arise from a read error, as a much more abundant clone is one base away. Other DNA sequences from this sample encode an identical CDR3 as well. The chain links TRBV9 to TRBJ2-1, with TRBD2 as a possible D gene (5 bases). Germline V CDR1 and CDR2: SGDLS, YYNGEE. The V gene lost 2 bases and the J gene lost 0 bases, with 6 bases spanning the gap. This CDR3 has 14 amino acids. CDR3 DNA: TGTGCCAGCAGCGTTGGGAGCTCCTACAATGAGCAGTTCTTC. Its translation: CASSVGSSYNEQFF.